The sequence of this T cell receptor beta chain was determined in a study of blood T cell repertoires in COVID-19. In the study overall: PBMCs, B-cell-depleted T cells, or T cells were the source of the cDNA or gDNA that made up the material.

Per the germline V gene, CDR1 is MNHEY and CDR2 is SMNVEV (reference sequence). V was trimmed by 4 bases and J by 1 base, leaving 19 bases between them. The CDR3 is 17 amino acids. This table comes from immunoSEQ multiplex PCR, and its TCRdb copy is limited to in-frame clones, with some not included. The table lists 250,000 to 400,000 clones, roughly 90% of them singletons. This chain connects TRBV27 to TRBJ1-2, with TRBD1 as a possible D gene (6 bases). This TCR was recovered from a man aged 60 to 69 who had recovered from COVID-19. Sequencing used PBMCs or T cells enriched from blood (not recorded which). The CDR3 sequence is CASSSSLNRALNYGYTF. CDR3 nucleotides: TGTGCCAGCAGTTCGTCCTTGAACAGGGCGCTTAACTATGGCTACACCTTC.